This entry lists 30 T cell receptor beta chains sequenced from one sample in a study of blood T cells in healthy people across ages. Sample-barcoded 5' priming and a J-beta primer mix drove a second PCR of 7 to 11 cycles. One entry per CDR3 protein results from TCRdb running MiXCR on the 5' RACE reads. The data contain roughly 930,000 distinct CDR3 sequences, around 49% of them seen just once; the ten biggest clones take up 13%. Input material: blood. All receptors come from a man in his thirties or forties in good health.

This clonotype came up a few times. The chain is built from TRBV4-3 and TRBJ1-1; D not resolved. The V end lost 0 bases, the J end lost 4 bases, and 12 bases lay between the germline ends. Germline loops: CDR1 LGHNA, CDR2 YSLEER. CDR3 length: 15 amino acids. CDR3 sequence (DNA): TGCGCCAGCAGCCAAGATCACCCCACGGGCACTGAAGCTTTCTTT. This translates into CASSQDHPTGTEAFF.

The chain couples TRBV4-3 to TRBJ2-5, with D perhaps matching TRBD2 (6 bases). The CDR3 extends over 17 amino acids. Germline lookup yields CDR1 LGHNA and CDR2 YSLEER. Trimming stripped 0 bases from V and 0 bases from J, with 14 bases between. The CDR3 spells CASSQDREAEYQETQYF. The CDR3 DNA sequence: TGCGCCAGCAGCCAAGATAGGGAGGCCGAGTACCAAGAGACCCAGTACTTC.

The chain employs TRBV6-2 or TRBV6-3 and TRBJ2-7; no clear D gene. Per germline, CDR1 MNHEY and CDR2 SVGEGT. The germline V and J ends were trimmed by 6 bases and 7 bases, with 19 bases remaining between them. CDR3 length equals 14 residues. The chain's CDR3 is CASRLPTGPWEQYF. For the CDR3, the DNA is TGTGCCAGCAGACTCCCGACGGGCCCTTGGGAGCAGTACTTC.

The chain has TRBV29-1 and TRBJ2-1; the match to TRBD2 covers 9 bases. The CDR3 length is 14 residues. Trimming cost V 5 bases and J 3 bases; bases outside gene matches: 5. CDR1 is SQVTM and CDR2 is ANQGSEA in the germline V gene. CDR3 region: CSVRSGGFYNEQFF. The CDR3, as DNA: TGCAGCGTTCGAAGCGGGGGGTTCTACAATGAGCAGTTCTTC.

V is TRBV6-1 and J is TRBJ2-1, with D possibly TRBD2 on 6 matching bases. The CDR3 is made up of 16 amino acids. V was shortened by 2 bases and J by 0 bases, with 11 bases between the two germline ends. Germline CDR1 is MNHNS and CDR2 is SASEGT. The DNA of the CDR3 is TGTGCCAGCAGTGAACTGGGACTTCACTCCTACAATGAGCAGTTCTTC. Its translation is CASSELGLHSYNEQFF.

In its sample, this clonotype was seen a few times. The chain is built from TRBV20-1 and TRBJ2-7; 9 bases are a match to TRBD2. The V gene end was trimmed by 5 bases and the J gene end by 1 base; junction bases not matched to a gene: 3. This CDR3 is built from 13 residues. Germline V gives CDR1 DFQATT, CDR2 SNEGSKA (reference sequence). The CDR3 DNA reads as TGCAGTGCTTTAGCGGGGGAGTCCTACGAGCAGTACTTC. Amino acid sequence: CSALAGESYEQYF.

CDR3 coding DNA: TGTGCCAGCAGTTACTCAGCGGGGGCCCTGGATGAGCAGTTCTTC. This codes for CASSYSAGALDEQFF. This chain links TRBV6-5 with TRBJ2-1; the match to TRBD2 covers 8 bases. The CDR3 is 15 residues long. With 0 bases clipped from V and 8 bases from J, the junction kept 6 bases outside the gene matches. Per the germline V gene, CDR1 is MNHEY and CDR2 is SVGAGI.

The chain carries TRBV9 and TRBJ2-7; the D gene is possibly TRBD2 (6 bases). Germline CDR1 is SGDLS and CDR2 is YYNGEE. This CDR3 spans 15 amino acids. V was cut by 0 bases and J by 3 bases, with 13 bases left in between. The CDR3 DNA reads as TGTGCCAGCAGCGTAGCTGAGGGAGGAGTCTACGAGCAGTACTTC. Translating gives CASSVAEGGVYEQYF.

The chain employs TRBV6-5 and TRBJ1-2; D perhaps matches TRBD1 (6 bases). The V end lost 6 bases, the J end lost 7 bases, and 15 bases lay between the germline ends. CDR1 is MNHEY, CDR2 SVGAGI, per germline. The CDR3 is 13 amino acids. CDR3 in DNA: TGTGCCAGCAGACAATCCGGGACAACTGGCTACACCTTC. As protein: CASRQSGTTGYTF.

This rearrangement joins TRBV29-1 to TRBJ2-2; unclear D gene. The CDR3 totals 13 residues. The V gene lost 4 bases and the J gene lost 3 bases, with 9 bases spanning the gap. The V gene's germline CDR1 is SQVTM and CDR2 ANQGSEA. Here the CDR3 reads CSVVLSDTGELFF. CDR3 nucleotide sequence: TGCAGCGTTGTACTGTCGGACACCGGGGAGCTGTTTTTT.

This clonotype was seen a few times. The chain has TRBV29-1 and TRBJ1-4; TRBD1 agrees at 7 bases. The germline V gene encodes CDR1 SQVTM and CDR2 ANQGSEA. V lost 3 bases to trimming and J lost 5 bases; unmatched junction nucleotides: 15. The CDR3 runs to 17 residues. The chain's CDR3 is CSVEAVLDGTENEKLFF. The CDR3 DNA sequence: TGCAGCGTTGAGGCGGTCCTTGACGGGACAGAGAATGAAAAACTGTTTTTT.

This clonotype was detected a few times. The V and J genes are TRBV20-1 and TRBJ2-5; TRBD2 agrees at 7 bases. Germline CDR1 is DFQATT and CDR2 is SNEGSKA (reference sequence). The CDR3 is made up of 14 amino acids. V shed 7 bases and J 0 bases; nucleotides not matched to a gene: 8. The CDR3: CSVQTSEYQETQYF. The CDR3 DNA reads TGCAGTGTGCAAACTAGCGAGTACCAAGAGACCCAGTACTTC.

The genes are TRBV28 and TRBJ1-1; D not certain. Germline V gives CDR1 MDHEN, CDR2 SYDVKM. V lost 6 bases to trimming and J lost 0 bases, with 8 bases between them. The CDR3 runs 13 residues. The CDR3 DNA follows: TGTGCCAGCAGGCCGACACTGAACACTGAAGCTTTCTTT. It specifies CASRPTLNTEAFF. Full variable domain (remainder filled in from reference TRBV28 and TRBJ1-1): DVKVTQSSRYLVKRTGEKVFLECVQDMDHENMFWYRQDPGLGLRLIYFSYDVKMKEKGDIPEGYSVSREKKERFSLILESASTNQTSMYLCASRPTLNTEAFFGQGTRLTVV.

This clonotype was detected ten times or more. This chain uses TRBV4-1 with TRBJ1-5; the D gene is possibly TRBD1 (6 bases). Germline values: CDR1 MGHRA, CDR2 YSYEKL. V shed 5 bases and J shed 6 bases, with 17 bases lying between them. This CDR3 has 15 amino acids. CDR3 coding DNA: TGCGCCAGCAGCTTGGGTCGGGGGGCGGGTCAGCCCCAGCATTTT. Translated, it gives CASSLGRGAGQPQHF.

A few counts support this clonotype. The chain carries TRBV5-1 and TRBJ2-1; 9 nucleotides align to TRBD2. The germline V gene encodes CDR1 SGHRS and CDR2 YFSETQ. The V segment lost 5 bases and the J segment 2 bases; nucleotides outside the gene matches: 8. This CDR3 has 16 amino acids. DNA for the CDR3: TGCGCCAGCAGAATAGTAGCGGGGGATACCTACAATGAGCAGTTCTTC. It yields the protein CASRIVAGDTYNEQFF.

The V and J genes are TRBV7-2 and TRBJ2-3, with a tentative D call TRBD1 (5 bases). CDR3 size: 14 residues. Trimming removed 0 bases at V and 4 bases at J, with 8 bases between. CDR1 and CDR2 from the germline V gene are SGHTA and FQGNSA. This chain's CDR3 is CASSLAPGPDTQYF. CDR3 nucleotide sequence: TGTGCCAGCAGCTTAGCGCCAGGGCCAGATACGCAGTATTTT.

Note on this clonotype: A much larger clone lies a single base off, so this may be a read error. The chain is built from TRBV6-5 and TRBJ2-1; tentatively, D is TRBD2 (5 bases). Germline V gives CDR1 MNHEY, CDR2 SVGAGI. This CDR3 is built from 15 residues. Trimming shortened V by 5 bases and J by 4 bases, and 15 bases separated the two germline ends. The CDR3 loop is CASSGKTTLYNEQFF. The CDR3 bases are TGTGCCAGCAGTGGGAAGACTACGCTTTACAATGAGCAGTTCTTC.

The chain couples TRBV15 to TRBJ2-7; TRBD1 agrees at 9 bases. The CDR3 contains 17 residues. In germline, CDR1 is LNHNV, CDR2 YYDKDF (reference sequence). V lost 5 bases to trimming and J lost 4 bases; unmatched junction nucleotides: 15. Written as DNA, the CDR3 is TGTGCCACCAGCTTCTTTCATCCGGGACAGGGACCTTACGAGCAGTACTTC. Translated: CATSFFHPGQGPYEQYF.

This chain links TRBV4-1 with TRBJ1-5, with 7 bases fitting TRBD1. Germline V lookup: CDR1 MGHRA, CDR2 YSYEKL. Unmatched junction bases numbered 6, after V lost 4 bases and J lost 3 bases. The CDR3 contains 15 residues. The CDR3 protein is CASSRVGQINQPQHF. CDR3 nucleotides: TGCGCCAGCAGCCGGGTGGGACAGATCAATCAGCCCCAGCATTTT.

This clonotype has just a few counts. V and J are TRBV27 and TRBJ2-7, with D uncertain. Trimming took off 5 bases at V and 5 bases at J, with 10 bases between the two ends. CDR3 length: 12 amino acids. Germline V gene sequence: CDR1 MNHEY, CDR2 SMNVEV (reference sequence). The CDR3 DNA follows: TGTGCCAGCAGTGAGACGGATAACGAGCAGTACTTC. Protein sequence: CASSETDNEQYF.

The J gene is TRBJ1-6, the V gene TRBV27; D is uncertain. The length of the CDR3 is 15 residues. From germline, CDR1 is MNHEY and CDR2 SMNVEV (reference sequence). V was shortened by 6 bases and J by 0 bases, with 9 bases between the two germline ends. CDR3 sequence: CASSWMSSYNSPLHF. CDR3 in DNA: TGTGCCAGCAGCTGGATGAGCTCCTATAATTCACCCCTCCACTTT.

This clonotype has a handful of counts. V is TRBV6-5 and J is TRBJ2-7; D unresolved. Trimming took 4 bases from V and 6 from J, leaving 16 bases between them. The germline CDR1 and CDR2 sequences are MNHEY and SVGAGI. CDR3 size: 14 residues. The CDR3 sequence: CASSSKGFVGEQYF. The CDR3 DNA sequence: TGTGCCAGCAGTTCCAAGGGCTTTGTAGGCGAGCAGTACTTC.

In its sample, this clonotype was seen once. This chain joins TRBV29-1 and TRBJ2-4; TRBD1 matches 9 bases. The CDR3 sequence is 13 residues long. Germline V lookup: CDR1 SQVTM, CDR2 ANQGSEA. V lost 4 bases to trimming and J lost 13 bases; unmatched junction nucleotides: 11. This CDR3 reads CSVGPGQGYGQYF. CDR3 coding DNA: TGCAGCGTTGGCCCGGGACAGGGCTACGGGCAGTACTTC. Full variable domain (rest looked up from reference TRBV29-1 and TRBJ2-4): SAVISQKPSRDICQRGTSLTIQCQVDSQVTMMFWYRQQPGQSLTLIATANQGSEATYESGFVIDKFPISRPNLTFSTLTVSNMSPEDSSIYLCSVGPGQGYGQYFGAGTRLSVL.

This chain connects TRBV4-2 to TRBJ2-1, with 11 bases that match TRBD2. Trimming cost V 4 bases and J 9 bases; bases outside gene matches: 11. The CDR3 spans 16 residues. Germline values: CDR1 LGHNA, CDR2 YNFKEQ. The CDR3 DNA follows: TGTGCCAGCAGCCTTACTAGCGGGGGAGTCTTTGGTGAGCAGTTCTTC. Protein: CASSLTSGGVFGEQFF.

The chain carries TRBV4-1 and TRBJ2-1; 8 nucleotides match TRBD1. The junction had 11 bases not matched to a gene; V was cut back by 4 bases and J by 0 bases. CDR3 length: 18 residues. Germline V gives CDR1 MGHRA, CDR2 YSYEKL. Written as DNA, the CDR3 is TGCGCCAGCAGCCCCAGGGACAGGTCATCGAGCTCCTACAATGAGCAGTTCTTC. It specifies CASSPRDRSSSSYNEQFF.

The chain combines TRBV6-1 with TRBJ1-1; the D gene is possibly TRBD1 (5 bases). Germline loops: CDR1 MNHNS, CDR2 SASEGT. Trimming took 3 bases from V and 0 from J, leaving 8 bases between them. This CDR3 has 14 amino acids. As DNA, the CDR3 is TGTGCCAGCAGTGATCTGGACATGAACACTGAAGCTTTCTTT. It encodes CASSDLDMNTEAFF.

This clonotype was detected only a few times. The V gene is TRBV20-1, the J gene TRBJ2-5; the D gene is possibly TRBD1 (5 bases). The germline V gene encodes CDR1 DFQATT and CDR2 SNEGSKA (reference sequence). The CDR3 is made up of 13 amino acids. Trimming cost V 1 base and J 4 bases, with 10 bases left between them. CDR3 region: CSARVSGLETQYF. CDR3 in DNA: TGCAGTGCTAGAGTCTCAGGGCTAGAGACCCAGTACTTC.

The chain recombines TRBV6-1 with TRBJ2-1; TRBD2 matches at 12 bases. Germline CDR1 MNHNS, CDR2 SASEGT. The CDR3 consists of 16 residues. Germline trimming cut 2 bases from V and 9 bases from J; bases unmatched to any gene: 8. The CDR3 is CASSELAGGTGGEQFF. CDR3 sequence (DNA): TGTGCCAGCAGTGAACTAGCGGGGGGGACCGGGGGTGAGCAGTTCTTC.

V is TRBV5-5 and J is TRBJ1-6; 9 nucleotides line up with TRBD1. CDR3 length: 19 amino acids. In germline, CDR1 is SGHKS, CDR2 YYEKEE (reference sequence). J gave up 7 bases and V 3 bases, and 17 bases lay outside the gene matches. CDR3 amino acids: CASSYRDREDWAMNSPLHF. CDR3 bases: TGTGCCAGCAGCTACCGGGACAGGGAGGATTGGGCCATGAATTCACCCCTCCACTTT.

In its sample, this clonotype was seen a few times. The CDR3 nucleotides are TGTGCCAGCAGCCAACTAGGGACAGAGAAAAATACGCAGTATTTT. Translation gives CASSQLGTEKNTQYF. This sequence joins TRBV4-2 and TRBJ2-3; 7 nucleotides match TRBD1. V was clipped by 2 bases and J by 7 bases; unmatched bases: 9. Looked up from germline, CDR1 is LGHNA and CDR2 is YNFKEQ. CDR3 length: 15 residues.